A single sample gave rise to the 19 T cell receptor beta chains below, sequenced in a study of shared clonotypes between healthy human individuals. Profiling relied on immunoSEQ multiplex PCR, and the TCRdb table lists in-frame clones only, not all of them. The table includes 2,500,000 or so clones, 85% to 95% detected once. The source material was naive CD4+ T cells sorted from blood. Subset here: CD45RA+ positively selected. Receptors originate from a man younger than 35 in good health.

V usage is TRBV5-1 and J usage is TRBJ2-3; TRBD1 agrees at 7 bases. Germline V gene sequence: CDR1 SGHRS, CDR2 YFSETQ. This CDR3 has 19 residues. V lost 8 bases, J lost 2 bases, and 23 bases stayed unmatched. CDR3 DNA: TGCGCCAGGAGACCTGCCCCCAGGCCGGGACAGCGACTCACAGATACGCAGTATTTT. It is translated as CARRPAPRPGQRLTDTQYF.

The CDR3 here is CAISDGRDPGYNEQFF. Here the CDR3 DNA reads TGTGCCATCAGTGATGGGCGGGACCCTGGGTACAATGAGCAGTTCTTC. The chain couples TRBV10-3 to TRBJ2-1; the D gene is possibly TRBD2 (6 bases). Germline V gene data show CDR1 as ENHRY and CDR2 as SYGVKD. This CDR3 contains 16 residues. V lost 3 bases and J 4 bases, leaving 16 bases between the germline ends.

The J gene is TRBJ1-1, the V gene TRBV5-5, with D unclear. Germline V lookup: CDR1 SGHKS, CDR2 YYEKEE (reference sequence). V was pared by 5 bases and J by 5 bases, with 16 bases between. The CDR3 totals 14 residues. The CDR3 spells CASRRLGIGTEAFF. In nucleotides, the CDR3 is TGTGCCAGCAGGAGGCTGGGAATAGGAACTGAAGCTTTCTTT.

The chain has TRBV7-4 and TRBJ1-5; tentative D call: TRBD1 (5 bases). Looked up from germline, CDR1 is SGHVT and CDR2 is SQSDAQ. The CDR3 is made up of 17 amino acids. Trimming shortened V by 5 bases and J by 3 bases, and 20 bases separated the two germline ends. The CDR3 protein is CASSPGRMLPVNQPQHF. The CDR3 DNA is TGTGCCAGCAGCCCAGGGAGGATGCTGCCGGTCAATCAGCCCCAGCATTTT.

This clone was recorded only once. The chain employs TRBV9 and TRBJ2-7; no firm D call. In germline, CDR1 is SGDLS, CDR2 YYNGEE. CDR3 length equals 12 residues. V shed 4 bases and J shed 2 bases, with 7 bases lying between them. The CDR3 protein is CASSKDTYEQYF. CDR3 nucleotide sequence: TGTGCCAGCAGCAAAGACACCTACGAGCAGTACTTC.

The chain uses TRBV5-1 and TRBJ2-1, with 9 bases fitting TRBD2. Germline V lookup: CDR1 SGHRS, CDR2 YFSETQ. The J segment lost 8 bases and the V segment lost 1 base, leaving 10 bases of the junction unmatched. This CDR3 has 16 residues. The CDR3 DNA is TGCGCCAGCAGCTTGCCCTCTAGCGGGGTAATTGATGAGCAGTTCTTC. It translates to CASSLPSSGVIDEQFF.

The chain employs TRBV19 and TRBJ1-2; unclear D gene. Germline CDR1 LNHDA, CDR2 SQIVND (reference sequence). Trimming cost V 6 bases and J 6 bases, with 14 bases left between them. This CDR3 spans 13 amino acids. In nucleotides, the CDR3 is TGTGCCAGTAGATCCCTTCAGCCTCATGGCTACACCTTC. Its protein product is CASRSLQPHGYTF.

The chain links TRBV6-5 to TRBJ1-5; D is possibly TRBD1 (5 bases). The ends were cut back, 6 bases at V and 7 bases at J, with 16 bases in the middle. The CDR3 has 14 amino acids. Germline CDR1 and CDR2: MNHEY and SVGAGI. Here the CDR3 reads CASRPGTDRQPQHF. DNA of the CDR3: TGTGCCAGCAGGCCTGGGACCGACCGGCAGCCCCAGCATTTT.

The rearrangement uses TRBV30 and TRBJ1-2, with 7 bases aligning to TRBD1. CDR1 and CDR2 (germline): GTSNPN, SVGIG (reference sequence). Trimming cost V 4 bases and J 8 bases; bases outside gene matches: 13. This CDR3 contains 14 residues. The DNA for the CDR3 is TGTGCCTGGACCCCGATCTTTACAGGGGCCGGCTACACCTTC. It translates to CAWTPIFTGAGYTF.

V usage is TRBV2 and J usage is TRBJ2-2; D is unresolved. V lost 4 bases, J lost 7 bases, and 19 bases lay in between. Germline V lookup: CDR1 SNHLY, CDR2 FYNNEI. The length of the CDR3 is 16 residues. Written as DNA, the CDR3 is TGTGCCAGCAGTGTAGGACGAGCCGGGTCGGACGGGGAGCTGTTTTTT. Translation gives CASSVGRAGSDGELFF.

A single count supports this clone. V usage is TRBV18 and J usage is TRBJ2-3; D is undetermined. The CDR3 sequence is 14 residues long. From germline, CDR1 is KGHSH and CDR2 LQKENI. Trimming removed 5 bases from V and 3 bases from J, with 12 bases in between. This chain's CDR3 is CASSEQTNTDTQYF. CDR3 bases: TGTGCCAGCTCAGAACAGACAAATACAGATACGCAGTATTTT.

This clone was seen once. This chain's CDR3 is CASSLGQKIASGNTIYF. CDR3 coding DNA: TGTGCCAGCAGCTTGGGGCAGAAGATAGCCTCTGGAAACACCATATATTTT. J is TRBJ1-3 and V is TRBV5-6; D is uncertain. V was trimmed by 0 bases and J by 0 bases, leaving 13 bases between them. This CDR3 spans 17 amino acids. Germline CDR1 SGHDT, CDR2 YYEEEE.

The genes are TRBV6-5 and TRBJ2-2, with D possibly matching TRBD1 (7 bases). The CDR3 is made up of 15 amino acids. V lost 6 bases and J lost 5, with 16 bases in between. Per the germline V gene, CDR1 is MNHEY and CDR2 is SVGAGI. The CDR3 DNA is TGTGCCAGCAGGCGGGACCACAGGGGTACCGGGGAGCTGTTTTTT. This encodes CASRRDHRGTGELFF.

The chain combines TRBV13 with TRBJ2-3; 7 bases agree with TRBD2. Germline V lookup: CDR1 PRHDT, CDR2 FYEKMQ (reference sequence). The CDR3 is made up of 16 amino acids. Losses at the gene ends were 1 base for V and 0 bases for J; bases not matched to a gene: 4. The CDR3 loop is CASSLEAGISTDTQYF. DNA for the CDR3: TGTGCCAGCAGCTTAGAAGCGGGGATTAGCACAGATACGCAGTATTTT. Together with reference TRBV13 and TRBJ2-3, the CDR3 gives the full variable domain: AAGVIQSPRHLIKEKRETATLKCYPIPRHDTVYWYQQGPGQDPQFLISFYEKMQSDKGSIPDRFSAQQFSDYHSELNMSSLELGDSALYFCASSLEAGISTDTQYFGPGTRLTVL.

The chain is built from TRBV7-9 and TRBJ1-6; the match to TRBD1 covers 8 bases. CDR3 length: 12 amino acids. Unmatched junction bases numbered 5, after V lost 10 bases and J lost 9 bases. CDR1 SEHNR and CDR2 FQNEAQ come from the germline V gene (reference sequence). CDR3 in amino acids: CATGQGASPLHF. The CDR3 bases are TGTGCCACCGGGCAGGGGGCTTCACCCCTCCACTTT.

The chain links TRBV11-1 to TRBJ2-7; 11 nucleotides line up with TRBD1. There are 18 residues in the CDR3. Germline V gene data show CDR1 as SGHAT and CDR2 as FQDESV (reference sequence). The junction had 11 bases not matched to a gene; V was cut back by 1 base and J by 3 bases. The CDR3 reads CASSLVSPGQGAFYEQYF. CDR3 DNA sequence: TGTGCCAGCAGCTTAGTAAGCCCAGGACAGGGGGCCTTCTACGAGCAGTACTTC. The whole variable domain, remainder taken from reference TRBV11-1 and TRBJ2-7, is EAEVAQSPRYKITEKSQAVAFWCDPISGHATLYWYRQILGQGPELLVQFQDESVVDDSQLPKDRFSAERLKGVDSTLKIQPAELGDSAMYLCASSLVSPGQGAFYEQYFGPGTRLTVT.

V usage is TRBV18 and J usage is TRBJ1-5; TRBD1 matches at 9 bases. CDR3 length: 16 residues. The germline CDR1 and CDR2 sequences are KGHSH and LQKENI. Germline trimming cut 2 bases from V and 7 bases from J; bases unmatched to any gene: 9. CDR3 DNA sequence: TGTGCCAGCTCACCATCCCGCGGGACAGGGATACAGCCCCAGCATTTT. Protein: CASSPSRGTGIQPQHF.

The chain links TRBV4-1 to TRBJ2-7; TRBD1 matches 10 bases. The CDR3 spans 15 residues. The J segment lost 2 bases and the V segment lost 4 bases, leaving 5 bases of the junction unmatched. CDR1 and CDR2 (germline): MGHRA, YSYEKL. DNA of the CDR3: TGCGCCAGCAGCCGACCGGGACAGGGGACCTACGAGCAGTACTTC. This translates into CASSRPGQGTYEQYF.

The chain is built from TRBV6-5 and TRBJ2-3, with D hard to call. The V gene lost 7 bases and the J gene lost 3 bases, with 11 bases spanning the gap. Germline V gene sequence: CDR1 MNHEY, CDR2 SVGAGI. The CDR3 extends over 13 amino acids. CDR3 protein: CASMELVTDTQYF. CDR3 DNA: TGTGCCAGCATGGAGCTGGTGACAGATACGCAGTATTTT.